Sequencing of this T cell receptor beta chain was carried out in a study of cytomegalovirus exposure and HLA in healthy donors. About the study: Inside one of the first data releases sat roughly 80 million unique TCRs taken from HLA-typed donors.

The CDR3 sequence is 15 residues long. V was clipped by 0 bases and J by 3 bases; unmatched bases: 1. The V gene's germline CDR1 is SGHTA and CDR2 FQGTGA. The PCR made use of 60 Vbeta and 13 Jbeta primers. Only in-frame clones appear in the TCRdb table, and some are missing; sequencing was by immunoSEQ multiplex PCR. The sample includes fewer than 150,000 clones, 80% seen only once; the top ten take around 4.9%. Sequenced input: PBMCs. The sequence was collected from a male donor in good health and CMV-seronegative. This chain joins TRBV7-3 and TRBJ2-1; 8 nucleotides align to TRBD2. The CDR3: CASSLTAGDYNEQFF. The CDR3 DNA follows: TGTGCCAGCAGCTTAACAGCGGGGGACTACAATGAGCAGTTCTTC.